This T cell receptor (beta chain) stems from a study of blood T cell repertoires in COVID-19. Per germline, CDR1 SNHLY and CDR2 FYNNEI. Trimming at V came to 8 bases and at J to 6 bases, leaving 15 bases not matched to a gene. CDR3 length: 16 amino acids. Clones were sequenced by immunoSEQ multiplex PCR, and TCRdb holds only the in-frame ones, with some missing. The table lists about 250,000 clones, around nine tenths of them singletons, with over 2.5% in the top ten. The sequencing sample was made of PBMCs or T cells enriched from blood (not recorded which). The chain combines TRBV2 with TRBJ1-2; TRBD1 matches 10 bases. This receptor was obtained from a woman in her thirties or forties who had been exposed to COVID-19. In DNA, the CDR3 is TGTGCCAGCGAACTACTTTGGACAGGGGGATTGGATGGCTACACCTTC. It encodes CASELLWTGGLDGYTF.